This passage covers 32 T cell receptor beta chains from one sample sequenced in a study of T cell responses to AZD1222 COVID-19 vaccine. The repertoire was sequenced with immunoSEQ multiplex PCR; TCRdb's copy has only in-frame clones and lacks some. The sample includes about 120,000 clones, over 85% of them seen just once. The starting material was peripheral blood, obtained on day 0 of AZD1222 vaccination. Receptor source: an adult in good health.

The chain employs TRBV18 and TRBJ2-5; a possible D gene is TRBD1 (6 bases). Per germline, CDR1 KGHSH and CDR2 LQKENI. The CDR3 is 16 residues long. With 2 bases removed from V and 5 bases from J, the gap between germline ends came to 18 bases. Written as DNA, the CDR3 is TGTGCCAGCTCACCAAAGGGGACAATCCTTGGGGAGACCCAGTACTTC. Translating gives CASSPKGTILGETQYF.

The chain uses TRBV3-1 (or the pseudogene TRBV3-2) and TRBJ2-7; D unclear. Germline-derived CDR1 and CDR2 are LGHDT and YNNKEL (reference sequence). V lost 0 bases and J 2 bases, leaving 11 bases between the germline ends. This CDR3 comprises 15 residues. The CDR3 spells CASSQERLTTYEQYF. DNA for the CDR3: TGTGCCAGCAGCCAAGAACGGCTCACAACCTACGAGCAGTACTTC.

V usage is TRBV7-9 and J usage is TRBJ1-3, with D possibly being TRBD1 (5 bases). The CDR3 contains 15 residues. Germline values: CDR1 SEHNR, CDR2 FQNEAQ (reference sequence). V gave up 4 bases and J gave up 2 bases, with 12 bases separating them. The CDR3, as DNA: TGTGCCAGCAGCTACTCACAGGCAGCTGGAAACACCATATATTTT. Residues: CASSYSQAAGNTIYF. Full variable domain (outside the CDR3, taken from reference TRBV7-9 and TRBJ1-3): DTGVSQNPRHKITKRGQNVTFRCDPISEHNRLYWYRQTLGQGPEFLTYFQNEAQLEKSRLLSDRFSAERPKGSFSTLEIQRTEQGDSAMYLCASSYSQAAGNTIYFGEGSWLTVV.

The DNA for the CDR3 is TGTGCCAGCAGCCAAGGGGCTAGCGGGAGTAACACCGGGGAGCTGTTTTTT. Protein sequence: CASSQGASGSNTGELFF. V is TRBV4-2 and J is TRBJ2-2; 10 bases align to TRBD2. The CDR3 is 17 amino acids. Germline lookup yields CDR1 LGHNA and CDR2 YNFKEQ. With 1 base clipped from V and 2 bases from J, the junction kept 4 bases outside the gene matches.

This rearrangement joins TRBV6-1 to TRBJ1-2, with D unclear. Germline V gives CDR1 MNHNS, CDR2 SASEGT. CDR3 length equals 15 residues. Trimming stripped 1 base from V and 6 bases from J, with 15 bases between. The CDR3 DNA is TGTGCCAGCAGTGAAGTGGGTAGACCCGAGCATGGCTACACCTTC. It is translated as CASSEVGRPEHGYTF.

V usage is TRBV5-1 and J usage is TRBJ1-3; D is unresolved. Germline V gene sequence: CDR1 SGHRS, CDR2 YFSETQ. The CDR3 is 13 amino acids. Trimming cost V 4 bases and J 4 bases, with 9 bases left between them. CDR3 region: CASSDGGGNTIYF. CDR3 nucleotides: TGCGCCAGCAGCGATGGCGGGGGAAACACCATATATTTT.

The chain carries TRBV28 and TRBJ1-2; no clear D. This CDR3 is 11 amino acids long. In germline, CDR1 is MDHEN, CDR2 SYDVKM. Trimming stripped 6 bases from V and 4 bases from J, with 6 bases between. CDR3 protein: CASSPGYGYTF. The CDR3 DNA reads TGTGCCAGCAGCCCGGGCTATGGCTACACCTTC.

The chain recombines TRBV18 with TRBJ1-4; D is unresolved. V was pared by 4 bases and J by 3 bases, with 12 bases between. The CDR3 is made up of 15 amino acids. Germline values: CDR1 KGHSH, CDR2 LQKENI. The CDR3 nucleotides read TGTGCCAGCTCACTTATTTGGGCTGCTAATGAAAAACTGTTTTTT. It encodes CASSLIWAANEKLFF.

This clone was detected only once. The genes are TRBV10-1 and TRBJ2-3, with D unresolved. Germline loops: CDR1 WNHNN, CDR2 SYGVQD (reference sequence). This CDR3 comprises 14 residues. V shed 2 bases and J shed 3 bases, with 9 bases lying between them. CDR3 in amino acids: CASSEVQTTDTQYF. The CDR3 nucleotides read TGCGCCAGCAGTGAGGTACAGACTACAGATACGCAGTATTTT.

V and J are TRBV28 and TRBJ2-7; D remains ambiguous. V lost 6 bases, J lost 3 bases, and 12 bases lay in between. CDR1 and CDR2 (germline): MDHEN, SYDVKM. This CDR3 spans 13 amino acids. In DNA form, the CDR3 reads TGTGCCAGCAGCCTTATACGAGGCTACGAGCAGTACTTC. The encoded protein is CASSLIRGYEQYF.

The V call is TRBV27, the J call TRBJ1-3; tentatively, D is TRBD1 (6 bases). Between the trimmed V and J ends, which lost 3 bases and 0 bases, there was a span of 12 bases. Germline V gene sequence: CDR1 MNHEY, CDR2 SMNVEV (reference sequence). This CDR3 has 16 amino acids. The CDR3 region is CASSLTGGSSGNTIYF. DNA for the CDR3: TGTGCCAGCAGTTTGACAGGAGGGAGCTCTGGAAACACCATATATTTT.

V usage is TRBV7-6 and J usage is TRBJ2-5, with a tentative D call TRBD2 (6 bases). V dropped 2 bases and J dropped 2 bases, with 12 bases sitting between them. Germline CDR1 and CDR2: SGHVS and FNYEAQ. The CDR3 extends over 15 amino acids. The CDR3 region is CASSLSLAGQETQYF. The CDR3 DNA sequence: TGTGCCAGCAGCTTATCCCTTGCGGGGCAAGAGACCCAGTACTTC. The full variable domain, completed using reference TRBV7-6 and TRBJ2-5, is GAGVSQSPRYKVTKRGQDVALRCDPISGHVSLYWYRQALGQGPEFLTYFNYEAQQDKSGLPNDRFSAERPEGSISTLTIQRTEQRDSAMYRCASSLSLAGQETQYFGPGTRLLVL.

J is TRBJ2-5 and V is TRBV7-9, with 11 bases lining up with TRBD2. CDR1 and CDR2 from the germline V gene are SEHNR and FQNEAQ (reference sequence). V shed 10 bases and J 2 bases; nucleotides not matched to a gene: 9. The CDR3 runs to 15 residues. This CDR3 is CATGIAGGPQETQYF. The CDR3 DNA reads as TGTGCCACCGGAATAGCGGGGGGGCCACAAGAGACCCAGTACTTC.

The gene calls are TRBV19 and TRBJ1-5; the match to TRBD1 covers 7 bases. Germline values: CDR1 LNHDA, CDR2 SQIVND (reference sequence). V lost 6 bases, J lost 6 bases, and 2 bases stayed unmatched. The CDR3 covers 12 residues. For the CDR3, the DNA is TGTGCCAGTAGGACAGGGAGTCAGCCCCAGCATTTT. Translated, it gives CASRTGSQPQHF.

V is TRBV7-9 and J is TRBJ2-1, with 8 bases aligning to TRBD2. The germline gives CDR1 SEHNR, CDR2 FQNEAQ (reference sequence). The CDR3 covers 14 residues. The V segment lost 4 bases and the J segment 4 bases; nucleotides outside the gene matches: 3. The CDR3 nucleotides read TGTGCCAGCAGCTCAAGCGGGGGATACAATGAGCAGTTCTTC. This encodes CASSSSGGYNEQFF.

V and J are TRBV5-5 and TRBJ1-1; D not resolved. The CDR3 totals 14 residues. CDR1 and CDR2 (germline): SGHKS, YYEKEE (reference sequence). Trimming cost V 2 bases and J 0 bases, with 8 bases left between them. CDR3 sequence: CASSLYSMNTEAFF. The DNA for the CDR3 is TGTGCCAGCAGCTTATACAGCATGAACACTGAAGCTTTCTTT.

The chain has TRBV12-5 and TRBJ2-2; 9 nucleotides align to TRBD2. V dropped 9 bases and J dropped 3; count of bases not matched to a gene: 11. CDR3 length: 16 residues. Germline V CDR1 and CDR2: LGHNT, FRNRAP. For the CDR3, the DNA is TGTGCTAGCTCTACCGGGACTAGCCGATACACCGGGGAGCTGTTTTTT. Amino acids: CASSTGTSRYTGELFF.

This chain joins TRBV5-1 and TRBJ1-4, with 7 bases lining up with TRBD1. Germline assignment: CDR1 SGHRS and CDR2 YFSETQ. V shed 4 bases, J shed 7 bases, and the junction held 7 bases outside the gene matches. The CDR3 is 14 residues long. The CDR3 reads CASSRDSGSEKLFF. The CDR3 nucleotides read TGCGCCAGCAGCCGGGACAGTGGGAGTGAAAAACTGTTTTTT.

This clone showed up just once. This rearrangement joins TRBV19 to TRBJ1-1, with D tentatively TRBD1 (5 bases). V lost 5 bases and J lost 4, with 11 bases in between. This CDR3 comprises 13 residues. Germline CDR1 LNHDA, CDR2 SQIVND (reference sequence). The CDR3 region has the DNA TGTGCCAGTAGTTGGGGGAAGAGCACTGAAGCTTTCTTT. This translates into CASSWGKSTEAFF.

The chain couples TRBV11-3 to TRBJ2-3; D is possibly TRBD2 (6 bases). Between the trimmed V and J ends, which lost 9 bases and 0 bases, there was a span of 10 bases. Germline V gene sequence: CDR1 SGHNT, CDR2 YENEEA. The CDR3 covers 13 residues. The CDR3 DNA reads as TGTGCCAGTAGTAGCGGAAGCACAGATACGCAGTATTTT. The encoded protein is CASSSGSTDTQYF. Complete variable domain (other parts from reference TRBV11-3 and TRBJ2-3): EAGVVQSPRYKIIEKKQPVAFWCNPISGHNTLYWYLQNLGQGPELLIRYENEEAVDDSQLPKDRFSAERLKGVDSTLKIQPAELGDSAVYLCASSSGSTDTQYFGPGTRLTVL.

This chain uses TRBV19 with TRBJ1-2, with D unresolved. V dropped 6 bases and J dropped 6 bases, with 11 bases sitting between them. CDR3 size: 12 residues. CDR1 LNHDA and CDR2 SQIVND come from the germline V gene (reference sequence). CDR3 in amino acids: CASSIYPDGYTF. The CDR3, as DNA: TGTGCCAGTAGCATATACCCTGATGGCTACACCTTC. Supplemented by reference TRBV19 and TRBJ1-2, the full variable domain reads DGGITQSPKYLFRKEGQNVTLSCEQNLNHDAMYWYRQDPGQGLRLIYYSQIVNDFQKGDIAEGYSVSREKKESFPLTVTSAQKNPTAFYLCASSIYPDGYTFGSGTRLTVV.

The chain joins TRBV3-1 (or the pseudogene TRBV3-2) to TRBJ1-2; weak D call: TRBD1 (6 bases). The CDR3 runs 14 residues. V was pared by 2 bases and J by 6 bases, with 13 bases between. Germline V gene sequence: CDR1 LGHDT, CDR2 YNNKEL (reference sequence). The CDR3 region has the DNA TGTGCCAGCAGCCAATTGCCCCAGGGGAATGGCTACACCTTC. As protein: CASSQLPQGNGYTF.

The chain has TRBV2 and TRBJ1-2; D remains ambiguous. The length of the CDR3 is 10 residues. Per the germline V gene, CDR1 is SNHLY and CDR2 is FYNNEI. Trimming stripped 3 bases from V and 4 bases from J, with 0 bases between. In DNA, the CDR3 is TGTGCCAGCAGTGACTATGGCTACACCTTC. Protein: CASSDYGYTF.

The rearrangement joins TRBV3-1 (or the pseudogene TRBV3-2) to TRBJ1-1; no clear D. The CDR3 has 14 residues. Looked up from germline, CDR1 is LGHDT and CDR2 is YNNKEL (reference sequence). Between the trimmed V and J ends, which lost 0 bases and 1 base, there was a span of 6 bases. As DNA, the CDR3 is TGTGCCAGCAGCCAAGAGGCAGCGAACACTGAAGCTTTCTTT. It translates to CASSQEAANTEAFF.

The chain combines TRBV7-3 with TRBJ2-7; D unresolved. The CDR3 is 14 residues long. V lost 1 base, J lost 4 bases, and 11 bases lay in between. Germline-derived CDR1 and CDR2 are SGHTA and FQGTGA. The CDR3 spells CASSLSGVGYEQYF. Written as DNA, the CDR3 is TGTGCCAGCAGCTTAAGTGGTGTAGGGTACGAGCAGTACTTC.

CDR3 sequence reads: CASTRQRIMNTEAFF. For the CDR3, the DNA is TGTGCCAGCACCCGACAGCGCATAATGAACACTGAAGCTTTCTTT. The chain carries TRBV28 and TRBJ1-1; D is possibly TRBD1 (5 bases). V lost 7 bases, J lost 0 bases, and 15 bases lay in between. Germline CDR1 and CDR2: MDHEN and SYDVKM. This CDR3 is 15 amino acids long.

The V gene is TRBV19, the J gene TRBJ1-5; 9 nucleotides match TRBD1. After removal of 4 bases from V and 5 bases from J, the junction contained 6 bases not matched to a gene. The CDR3 extends over 15 amino acids. In germline, CDR1 is LNHDA, CDR2 SQIVND (reference sequence). CDR3 amino acids: CASSRRDREDQPQHF. In DNA, the CDR3 is TGTGCCAGTAGTAGACGGGACAGGGAGGATCAGCCCCAGCATTTT.

The rearrangement uses TRBV14 and TRBJ2-1, with 10 bases aligning to TRBD1. The CDR3 is made up of 13 amino acids. The germline V gene has CDR1 SGHDN and CDR2 FVKESK. The V segment lost 4 bases and the J segment 6 bases; nucleotides outside the gene matches: 0. The CDR3 region has the DNA TGTGCCAGCAGCCGGGACAGGGGCAATGAGCAGTTCTTC. Translating it yields CASSRDRGNEQFF.

The gene calls are TRBV5-1 and TRBJ1-3; 8 nucleotides line up with TRBD1. Germline V gene data show CDR1 as SGHRS and CDR2 as YFSETQ. This CDR3 has 15 amino acids. V trimming: 4 bases; J trimming: 1 base; junction bases outside the gene matches: 4. CDR3 region: CASSPTGGSGNTIYF. CDR3 DNA sequence: TGCGCCAGCAGCCCCACAGGGGGTTCTGGAAACACCATATATTTT.

J is TRBJ2-2 and V is TRBV6-2 or TRBV6-3; either TRBD1 or TRBD2 may fit D (5 bases each). Germline CDR1 and CDR2: MNHEY and SVGEGT. V lost 6 bases and J lost 0, with 8 bases in between. The CDR3 length is 14 residues. CDR3 residues: CASSRGTNTGELFF. In DNA form, the CDR3 reads TGTGCCAGCAGCCGGGGCACGAACACCGGGGAGCTGTTTTTT.

This CDR3 reads CASSYNREAFF. The CDR3 nucleotides read TGTGCCAGCAGTTATAACCGTGAAGCTTTCTTT. The rearrangement joins TRBV27 to TRBJ1-1, with D uncertain. Trimming took 4 bases from V and 7 from J, leaving 7 bases between them. CDR3 length: 11 amino acids. CDR1 and CDR2 from the germline V gene are MNHEY and SMNVEV (reference sequence).

This clone was observed at least ten times. CDR3 region: CASSFGAGTGGGYTF. The CDR3 DNA reads TGTGCCAGCAGCTTCGGTGCTGGGACAGGGGGTGGCTACACCTTC. This chain uses TRBV7-2 with TRBJ1-2; 11 bases fit TRBD1. After removal of 3 bases from V and 7 bases from J, the junction contained 7 bases not matched to a gene. This CDR3 region has 15 residues. The germline CDR1 and CDR2 sequences are SGHTA and FQGNSA.